This T cell receptor (beta chain) was captured by sequencing in a study of T cells in women clearing cervical HPV infection (dated by TCRdb to 2016 to 2018). Notes on the research overall: The cases were 25 to 30 women with histologically confirmed HPV16-related CIN3 or worse, and 2 of these cases were invasive cancers. The approximately 25 controls were women who cleared a single incident HPV16 infection within 12 months without developing precancer or cancer. Cases were matched to controls by age within five years and by the year the sample was collected. As quality controls, five blinded duplicates were added to each group, bringing the total to roughly 60 samples made up of around 50 participants and 10 or so replicates. Cases had a median age of approximately 32 years compared with roughly 41 for controls, and baseline characteristics showed no significant differences between the groups. Blood from cases was drawn at the visit where the lesion was first identified, while blood from controls was drawn once the infection was no longer detected. In the parent cohort, around 10,000 women aged 18 or older were enrolled in Guanacaste, Costa Rica, during about 1993 to 1995 and then followed for less than nine years. This exploratory proof-of-principle case-control study, nested within the Guanacaste HPV Natural History Study in Costa Rica, compared TCR repertoires among women with different cervical HPV16 outcomes. Since HLA typing was available for only a few women, HLA type could not be ruled out as a confounder. For cases, a median interval of roughly 150 days, with an interquartile range of about 90 to 200 days, was observed between lesion detection and blood sampling. Summary of the overall study and its limitations: Whether associations preceded infection or resulted from infection could not be shown with the cross-sectional design, and effector/memory subsets and HPV-specific T cells were not isolated. Across sequencing depths, CIN3+ cases showed significantly higher TCR repertoire richness than controls, but evenness did not differ between the groups. Cases were distinguished from controls with an estimated AUC of about 0.8 by random forest classifiers combining richness and V gene abundances. TRBV6-7 relative abundance was lower in cases than in controls (roughly 0.12% versus 0.17%; Bonferroni P = 0.0008). Because T-cell numbers per sample were unknown, differences in richness could reflect varying T-cell content rather than repertoire biology.

Concerning this clone itself: Its antigen remains undetermined. The read gets to within 3 residues of the CDR3 end, and the germline J gene fills in the rest.

There are 14 amino acids in the CDR3, from cysteine to phenylalanine inclusive. Part of the CDR3 DNA is given, 33 bases translated from base 1. Looking up the germline V gene yields CDR1 SGHTA and CDR2 FQGNSA. Using the immunoSEQ assay, multiplex PCR amplified TCR beta CDR3 regions from an average of roughly 1,100 ng of genomic DNA per sample. To correct primer bias, the assay used a complete synthetic TCR repertoire to set an amplification baseline. The amplicons were sequenced on the Illumina platform. Concerning the study's data processing: Error correction of the sequences involved clustering with frequency ratios plus a modified nearest-neighbor algorithm, after which the sequences were analyzed in the immunoSEQ Analyzer using IMGT gene definitions. At each rarefaction depth, TCR richness and evenness were averaged across 20 rarefaction repeats, and any sample with fewer sequences than the depth was left out. Relative abundances of V, D and J genes were compared between groups using Wilcoxon rank sum tests, with FDR correction applied. In the blinded duplicates, the intraclass correlation was about 96% for TCR richness and averaged about 76% across over 65 gene segments. TCRdb re-hosts the immuneACCESS table, in-frame sequences only. Its copies lack some clones; in the studies checked, an unresolved V gene accounts for under half of them, and the cause for the rest is not known. V and J calls and clone size are given by that table; D and trimming were obtained from the DNA. This sample's table has entries for fewer than 35,000 clones. The top ten clonotypes cover 3.1% of the sample.

Every participant had a single incident cervical HPV16 infection, and prevalent HPV16 infections were excluded. Cervical HPV DNA was detected by MY09/MY11 PCR and genotyped by dot-blot hybridization. Approximately 15 mL of heparinized blood were centrifuged, and the buffy coat was split into aliquots, frozen at -30 degrees C, and then kept at -80 degrees C. QIAGEN kits were used to extract genomic DNA from buffy coat specimens. The sequence derives from a woman between 18 and 70 years old with a cervical HPV16 infection that either progressed to CIN3+ or cleared (not recorded which). The sequencing sample was made of blood buffy coat. The chain joins TRBV7-2 to TRBJ1-1; TRBD1 is perhaps the D gene, given 6 matching bases. CDR3 loop: CASSLGSVQGVAFF. Incomplete CDR3 DNA: TGTGCCAGCAGCTTAGGGTCAGTACAGGGCGTA.